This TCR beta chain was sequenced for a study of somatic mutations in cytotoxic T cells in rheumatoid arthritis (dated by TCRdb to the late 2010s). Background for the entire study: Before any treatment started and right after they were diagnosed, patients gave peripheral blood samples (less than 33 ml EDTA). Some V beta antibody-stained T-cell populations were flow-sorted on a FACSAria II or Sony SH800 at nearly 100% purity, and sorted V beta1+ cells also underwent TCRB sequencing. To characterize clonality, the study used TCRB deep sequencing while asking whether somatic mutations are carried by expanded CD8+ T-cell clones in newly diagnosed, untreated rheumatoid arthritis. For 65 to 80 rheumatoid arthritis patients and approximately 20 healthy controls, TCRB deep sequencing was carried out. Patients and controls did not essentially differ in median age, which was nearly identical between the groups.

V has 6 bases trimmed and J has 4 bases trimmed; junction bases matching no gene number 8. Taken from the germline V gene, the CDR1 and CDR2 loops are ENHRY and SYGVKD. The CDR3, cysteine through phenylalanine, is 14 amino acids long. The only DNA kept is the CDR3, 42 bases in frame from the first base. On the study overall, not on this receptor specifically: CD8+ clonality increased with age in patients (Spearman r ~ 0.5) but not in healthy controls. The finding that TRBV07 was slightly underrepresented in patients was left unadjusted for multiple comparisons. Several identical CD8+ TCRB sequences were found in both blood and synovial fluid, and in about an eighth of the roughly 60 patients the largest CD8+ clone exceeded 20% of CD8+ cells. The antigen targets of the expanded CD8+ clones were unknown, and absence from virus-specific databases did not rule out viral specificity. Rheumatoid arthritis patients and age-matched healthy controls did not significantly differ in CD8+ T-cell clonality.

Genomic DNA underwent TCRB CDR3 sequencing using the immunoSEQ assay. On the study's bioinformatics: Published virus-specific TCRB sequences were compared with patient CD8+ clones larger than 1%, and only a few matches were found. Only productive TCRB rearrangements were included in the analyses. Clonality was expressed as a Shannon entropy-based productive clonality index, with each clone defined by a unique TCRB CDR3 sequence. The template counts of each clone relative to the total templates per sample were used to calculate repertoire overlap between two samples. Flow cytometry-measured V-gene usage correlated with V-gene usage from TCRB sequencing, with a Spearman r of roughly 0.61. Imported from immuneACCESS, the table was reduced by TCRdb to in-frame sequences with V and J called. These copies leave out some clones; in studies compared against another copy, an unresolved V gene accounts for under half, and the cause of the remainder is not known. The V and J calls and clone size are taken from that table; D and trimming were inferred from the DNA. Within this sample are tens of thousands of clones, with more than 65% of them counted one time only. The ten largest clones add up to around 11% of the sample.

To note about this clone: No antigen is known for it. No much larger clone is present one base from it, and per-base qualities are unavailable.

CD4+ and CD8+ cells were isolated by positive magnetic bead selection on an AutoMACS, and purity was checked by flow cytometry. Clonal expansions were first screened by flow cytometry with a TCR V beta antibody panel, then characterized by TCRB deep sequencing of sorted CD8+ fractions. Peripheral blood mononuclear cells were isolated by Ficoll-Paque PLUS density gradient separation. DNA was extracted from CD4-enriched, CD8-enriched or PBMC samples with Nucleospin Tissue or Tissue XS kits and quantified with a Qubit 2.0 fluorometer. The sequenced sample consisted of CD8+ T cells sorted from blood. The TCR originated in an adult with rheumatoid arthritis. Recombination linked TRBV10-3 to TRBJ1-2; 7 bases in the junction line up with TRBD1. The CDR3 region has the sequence CAIRPSTGVYGYTF. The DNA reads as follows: TGTGCCATCAGGCCCTCTACAGGGGTCTATGGCTACACCTTC.